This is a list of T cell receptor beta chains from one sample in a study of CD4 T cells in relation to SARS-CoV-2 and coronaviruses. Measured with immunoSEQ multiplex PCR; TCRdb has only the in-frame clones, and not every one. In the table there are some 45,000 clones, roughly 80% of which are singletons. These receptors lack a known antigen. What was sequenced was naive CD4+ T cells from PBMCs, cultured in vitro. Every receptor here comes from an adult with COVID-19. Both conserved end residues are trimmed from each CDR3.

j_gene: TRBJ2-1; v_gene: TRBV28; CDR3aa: ASSLAGGTRNEQF
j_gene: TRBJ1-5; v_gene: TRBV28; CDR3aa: ASSGQVDYSNQPQH
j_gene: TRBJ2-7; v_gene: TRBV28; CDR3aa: ASQGLGGQY
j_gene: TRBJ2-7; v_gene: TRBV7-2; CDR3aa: ASSLGRVGGSEQY
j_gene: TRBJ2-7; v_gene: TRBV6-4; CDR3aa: ARATGRGYEQY
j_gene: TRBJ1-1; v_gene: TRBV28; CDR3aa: ASSLYRDTEAF
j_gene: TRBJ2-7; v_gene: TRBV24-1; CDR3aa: ATAGWGTYEQY
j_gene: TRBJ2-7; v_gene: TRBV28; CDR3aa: ASKPGGYEQY
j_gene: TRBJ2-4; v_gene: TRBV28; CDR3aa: ASSSIWGAGVAKNIQY
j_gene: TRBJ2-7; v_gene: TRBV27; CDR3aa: ASRRTGGGSSYEQY
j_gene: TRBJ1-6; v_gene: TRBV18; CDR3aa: ASSPRGDRGNSPLH
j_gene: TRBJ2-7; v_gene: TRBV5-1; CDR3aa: ASSSFEGYEQY
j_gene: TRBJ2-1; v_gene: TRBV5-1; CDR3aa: ASSLDVQGMNEQF
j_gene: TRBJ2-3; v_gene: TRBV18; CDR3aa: ASSLNLAGGPADTQY
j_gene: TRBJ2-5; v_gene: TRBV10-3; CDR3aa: AISDPREGRETQY
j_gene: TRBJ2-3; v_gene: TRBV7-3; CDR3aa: ASSLLAGESDTQY
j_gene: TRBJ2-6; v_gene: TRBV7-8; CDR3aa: ASKALSGANVLT
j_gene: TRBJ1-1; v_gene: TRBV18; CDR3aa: ASSQRQGVNTEAF
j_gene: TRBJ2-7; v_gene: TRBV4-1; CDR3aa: ASSQTPGNSYEQY
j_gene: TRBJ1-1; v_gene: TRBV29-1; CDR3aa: SVEGPGVMNTEAF
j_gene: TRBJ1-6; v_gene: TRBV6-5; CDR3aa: ASSHLGSLH
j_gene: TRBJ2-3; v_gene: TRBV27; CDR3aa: ASSLFLGDTQY
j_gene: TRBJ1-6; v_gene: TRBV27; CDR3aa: ASSLGLTVNSPLH
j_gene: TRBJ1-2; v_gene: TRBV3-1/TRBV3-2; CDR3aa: ASSQDPRWGSGYT
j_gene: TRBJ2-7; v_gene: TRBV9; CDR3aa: ASSVVFGPGEQY
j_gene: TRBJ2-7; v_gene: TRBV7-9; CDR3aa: ASSLAGGSSYEQY
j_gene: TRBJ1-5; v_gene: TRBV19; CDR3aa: ASRQAGTTGGNQPQH
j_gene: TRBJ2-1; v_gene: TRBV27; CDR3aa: ASKTYNEQF
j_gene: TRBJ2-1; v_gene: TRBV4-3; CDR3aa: ASSQSRKLAGGNEQF
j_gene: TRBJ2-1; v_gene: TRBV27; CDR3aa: ASSLRGGGSTYNEQF
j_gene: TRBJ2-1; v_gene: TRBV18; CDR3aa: ASSPGQGDPSSYNEQF
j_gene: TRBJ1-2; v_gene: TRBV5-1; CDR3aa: ASSLGPISRSYGYT
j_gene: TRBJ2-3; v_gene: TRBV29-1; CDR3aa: SVAFGQIPFTDTQY
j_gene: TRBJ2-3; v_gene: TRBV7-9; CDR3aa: ASSPAWREGRDTQY
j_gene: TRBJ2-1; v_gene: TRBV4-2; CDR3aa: ASGNSGKYNNEQF
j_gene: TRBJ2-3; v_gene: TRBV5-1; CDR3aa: ASSKNLGLAATDTQY
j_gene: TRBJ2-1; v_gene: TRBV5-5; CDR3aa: ASSLAVAGGEQF
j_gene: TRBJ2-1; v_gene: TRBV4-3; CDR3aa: ASSQDLNLGPGPYNEQF
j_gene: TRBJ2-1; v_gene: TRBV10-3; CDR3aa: AISDPSGRQSSYNEQF
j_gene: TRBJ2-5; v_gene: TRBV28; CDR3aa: ASSFGGEETQY
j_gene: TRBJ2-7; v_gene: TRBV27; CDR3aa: ASGPGGEQY
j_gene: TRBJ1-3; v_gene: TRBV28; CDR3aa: ASSLVPAISGNTIY
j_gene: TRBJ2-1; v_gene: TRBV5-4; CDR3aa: ASSSGGEGGLYNEQF
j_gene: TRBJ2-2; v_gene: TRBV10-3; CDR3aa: AISGTVNTGELF
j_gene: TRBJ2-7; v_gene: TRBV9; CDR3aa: ASSAQRVLGGEQY
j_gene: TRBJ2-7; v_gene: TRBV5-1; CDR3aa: ASSGGAGIIPYEQY
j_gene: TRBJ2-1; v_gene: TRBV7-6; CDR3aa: ASSLVTGESGGHEQF
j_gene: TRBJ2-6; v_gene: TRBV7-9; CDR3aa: ASSLAPPLRRANVLT
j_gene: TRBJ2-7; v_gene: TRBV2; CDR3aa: ASRRTGTGEQY
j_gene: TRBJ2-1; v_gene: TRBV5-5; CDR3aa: ASSFGGIASNNEQF
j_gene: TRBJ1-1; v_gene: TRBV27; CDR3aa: ASSLTSWYGPNTEAF
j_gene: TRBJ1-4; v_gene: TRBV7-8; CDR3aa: ASSRRTGAATNEKLF
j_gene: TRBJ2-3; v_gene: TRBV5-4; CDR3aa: ASSFSGSRDTQY
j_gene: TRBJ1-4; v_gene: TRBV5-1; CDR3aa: ASSLGPSTNEKLF
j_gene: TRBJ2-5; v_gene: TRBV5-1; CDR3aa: ASSLGSEQGQETQY
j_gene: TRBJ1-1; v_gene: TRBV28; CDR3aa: ASSLFEVPGNTEAF
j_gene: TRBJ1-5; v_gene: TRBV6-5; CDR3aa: ASKGSNQPQH